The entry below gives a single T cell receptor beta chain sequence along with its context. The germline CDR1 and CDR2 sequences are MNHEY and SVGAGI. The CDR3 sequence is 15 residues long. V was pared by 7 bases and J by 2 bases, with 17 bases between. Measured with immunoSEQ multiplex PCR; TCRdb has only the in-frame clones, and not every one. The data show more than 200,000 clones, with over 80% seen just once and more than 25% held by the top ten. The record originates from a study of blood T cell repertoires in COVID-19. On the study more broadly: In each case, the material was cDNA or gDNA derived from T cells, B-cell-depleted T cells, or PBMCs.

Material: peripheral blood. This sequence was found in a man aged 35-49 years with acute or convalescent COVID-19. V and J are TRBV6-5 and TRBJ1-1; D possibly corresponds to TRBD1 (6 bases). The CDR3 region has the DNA TGTGCCAGCATCCCTGAGACAGGCCCCAACACTGAAGCTTTCTTT. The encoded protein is CASIPETGPNTEAFF.